A single sample is the source of the 8 T cell receptor beta chains below, sequenced in a study of shared clonotypes between healthy human individuals. Profiling relied on immunoSEQ multiplex PCR, and the TCRdb table lists in-frame clones only, not all of them. The table lists some 2.1 million clones, approximately 92% of them singletons. Naive-designated CD8 cells lacked CD45RO, were positively enriched for CCR7, and omitted terminally differentiated effector memory CD45RA+ cells. Specimen: naive CD8+ T cells from PBMCs. These receptor sequences come from a man younger than 30 in good health. Some clones in this sample may be carry-over from other donors' samples.

This sequence joins TRBV6-5 and TRBJ1-4, with a possible D match to TRBD1 (6 bases). Per germline, CDR1 MNHEY and CDR2 SVGAGI. The CDR3 loop spans 14 amino acids. V lost 8 bases and J 6 bases, leaving 16 bases between the germline ends. The CDR3 reads CASGDSGVDEKLFF. The CDR3 region has the DNA TGTGCCAGCGGAGATTCAGGGGTAGATGAAAAACTGTTTTTT.

The gene calls are TRBV7-9 and TRBJ1-3; perhaps TRBD1 as D (5 bases). CDR1 and CDR2 (germline): SEHNR, FQNEAQ (reference sequence). This CDR3 spans 16 amino acids. Trimming took off 5 bases at V and 1 base at J, with 15 bases between the two ends. CDR3 amino acids: CASSPPSQGSGNTIYF. The CDR3, as DNA: TGTGCCAGCAGCCCCCCTTCCCAGGGATCTGGAAACACCATATATTTT.

The chain uses TRBV2 and TRBJ2-1; 9 bases align to TRBD2. The CDR3 length is 15 residues. The J segment lost 6 bases and the V segment lost 5 bases, leaving 8 bases of the junction unmatched. CDR1 SNHLY and CDR2 FYNNEI come from the germline V gene. The CDR3 nucleotides are TGTGCCAGCAGTCTGCCTAGCGGGACCTTCAATGAGCAGTTCTTC. Its protein product is CASSLPSGTFNEQFF.

V gene TRBV11-2 combines with J gene TRBJ1-1, with 8 bases aligning to TRBD1. J gave up 6 bases and V 4 bases, and 10 bases lay outside the gene matches. The CDR3 totals 15 residues. Germline CDR1 is SGHAT and CDR2 is FQNNGV. The CDR3 spells CASSSGQVGSAEAFF. CDR3 bases: TGTGCCAGCAGCTCGGGACAGGTGGGGTCCGCTGAAGCTTTCTTT.

This chain connects TRBV5-4 to TRBJ2-3; 7 bases match TRBD2. Germline CDR1 and CDR2: SGHNT and YYREEE (reference sequence). V was pared by 4 bases and J by 4 bases, with 21 bases of the junction left unmatched. This CDR3 has 19 amino acids. In nucleotides, the CDR3 is TGTGCCAGCAGCCAAGTACATTTGCGAGGGCGGGAGTTTTCAGATACGCAGTATTTT. Protein: CASSQVHLRGREFSDTQYF.

The V gene is TRBV19, the J gene TRBJ2-7, with 14 bases matching TRBD2. V shed 8 bases, J shed 6 bases, and the junction held 3 bases outside the gene matches. There are 13 residues in the CDR3. The germline V gene has CDR1 LNHDA and CDR2 SQIVND (reference sequence). Here the CDR3 reads CASGTSGRGEQYF. The CDR3 nucleotides read TGTGCCAGTGGGACTAGCGGGAGAGGCGAGCAGTACTTC. Together with reference TRBV19 and TRBJ2-7, the CDR3 gives the full variable domain: DGGITQSPKYLFRKEGQNVTLSCEQNLNHDAMYWYRQDPGQGLRLIYYSQIVNDFQKGDIAEGYSVSREKKESFPLTVTSAQKNPTAFYLCASGTSGRGEQYFGPGTRLTVT.

CDR3 DNA sequence: TGTGCCAGCAGTTTACCCCAGGGGAGCACTGAAGCTTTCTTT. This codes for CASSLPQGSTEAFF. V usage is TRBV28 and J usage is TRBJ1-1, with D possibly being TRBD1 (6 bases). This CDR3 region has 14 residues. Trimming shortened V by 2 bases and J by 4 bases, and 11 bases separated the two germline ends. Germline V gives CDR1 MDHEN, CDR2 SYDVKM.

V is TRBV5-6 and J is TRBJ2-5, with D perhaps matching TRBD2 (6 bases). This CDR3 has 15 amino acids. The V gene lost 1 base and the J gene lost 5 bases, with 15 bases spanning the gap. Germline-derived CDR1 and CDR2 are SGHDT and YYEEEE. Here the CDR3 DNA reads TGTGCCAGCAGCTTGTTAGCGGAGGACCGGGAGACCCAGTACTTC. Protein: CASSLLAEDRETQYF.